One and the same sample provided the 27 T cell receptor beta chains below, sequenced in a study of shared clonotypes between healthy human individuals. Clones were sequenced by immunoSEQ multiplex PCR, and TCRdb holds only the in-frame ones, with some missing. The repertoire holds approximately 1.1 million clones, with 75% to 80% as singletons. Sequenced sample: memory CD4+ T cells from PBMCs. Subset meaning: CD45RA-negative fraction. All receptors derive from a man aged 18 to 30 in good health. Some clones in this sample may be carry-over from other donors' samples.

This clone was seen a handful of times. One end of the junction does not line up with germline, which may come from a read error. The chain couples TRBV28 to TRBJ1-1; TRBD1 might be the D (5 bases). The CDR3 runs to 16 residues. Per germline, CDR1 MDHEN and CDR2 SYDVKM. The CDR3 reads CASSLPTIDSTITQQF. Written as DNA, the CDR3 is TGTGCCAGCAGTTTGCCCACGATAGACAGCACAATAACCCAGCAGTTT. Full variable domain (rest looked up from reference TRBV28 and TRBJ1-1): DVKVTQSSRYLVKRTGEKVFLECVQDMDHENMFWYRQDPGLGLRLIYFSYDVKMKEKGDIPEGYSVSREKKERFSLILESASTNQTSMYLCASSLPTIDSTITQQFGQGTRLTVV.

This chain's CDR3 is CASTPGPGGTEAFF. CDR3 in DNA: TGTGCCAGCACCCCAGGCCCGGGAGGCACTGAAGCTTTCTTT. The chain has TRBV2 and TRBJ1-1; D unresolved. The germline gives CDR1 SNHLY, CDR2 FYNNEI. The CDR3 covers 14 residues. The ends were cut back, 7 bases at V and 4 bases at J, with 16 bases in the middle.

In its sample, this clone was seen a few times. V usage is TRBV7-2 and J usage is TRBJ2-7, with 12 bases that match TRBD2. Germline lookup yields CDR1 SGHTA and CDR2 FQGNSA. V was pared by 3 bases and J by 2 bases, with 2 bases of the junction left unmatched. The CDR3 is 15 residues long. The CDR3 region has the DNA TGTGCCAGCAGCTTCTGGACTAGCGGGACCTACGAGCAGTACTTC. This codes for CASSFWTSGTYEQYF.

The chain has TRBV7-3 and TRBJ1-2; perhaps TRBD1 as D (6 bases). V gave up 5 bases and J gave up 4 bases, with 11 bases separating them. This CDR3 is built from 13 residues. Germline values: CDR1 SGHTA, CDR2 FQGTGA. This chain's CDR3 is CASSPGEPYGYTF. The CDR3 DNA reads as TGTGCCAGCAGCCCAGGGGAACCCTATGGCTACACCTTC.

In its sample, this clone was seen once. The chain has TRBV6-1 and TRBJ2-7; the D gene is possibly TRBD2 (6 bases). The V end lost 1 base, the J end lost 0 bases, and 10 bases lay between the germline ends. CDR3 length: 15 residues. Looked up from germline, CDR1 is MNHNS and CDR2 is SASEGT. Here the CDR3 reads CASSEVGTASYEQYF. The CDR3 DNA reads as TGTGCCAGCAGTGAAGTTGGGACTGCCTCCTACGAGCAGTACTTC.

This sequence joins TRBV4-1 and TRBJ1-5, with 8 bases lining up with TRBD1. CDR3 size: 17 residues. J gave up 7 bases and V 0 bases, and 11 bases lay outside the gene matches. Germline V CDR1 and CDR2: MGHRA, YSYEKL. The CDR3 DNA reads TGCGCCAGCAGCCAAGATATGCAGGGGGCGGCGGGCCAGCCCCAGCATTTT. Its protein product is CASSQDMQGAAGQPQHF.

Worth noting for this clone: The sample contains more than one DNA sequence encoding this CDR3. The chain recombines TRBV7-9 with TRBJ2-7; D remains unclear. Germline CDR1 is SEHNR and CDR2 is FQNEAQ (reference sequence). The CDR3 has 14 amino acids. V shed 1 base and J shed 0 bases, with 7 bases lying between them. The CDR3 sequence is CASSLGGGSYEQYF. The DNA of the CDR3 is TGTGCCAGCAGCTTAGGTGGCGGCTCCTACGAGCAGTACTTC.

The J gene is TRBJ2-1, the V gene TRBV9; TRBD2 might be the D (6 bases). CDR3 length: 16 amino acids. V was clipped by 0 bases and J by 0 bases, with 10 bases between them. Per the germline V gene, CDR1 is SGDLS and CDR2 is YYNGEE. This CDR3 reads CASSVAGVGSYNEQFF. The CDR3 DNA reads as TGTGCCAGCAGCGTAGCGGGAGTGGGCTCCTACAATGAGCAGTTCTTC.

The V and J genes are TRBV11-2 and TRBJ2-5; either TRBD1 or TRBD2 may fit D (5 bases each). V dropped 8 bases and J dropped 5 bases, with 21 bases sitting between them. The CDR3 covers 15 residues. Germline V gene lookup returns CDR1 SGHAT and CDR2 FQNNGV. The CDR3 spells CASHYSLRDGETQYF. The CDR3 DNA follows: TGTGCCAGCCACTATAGTCTAAGGGACGGCGAGACCCAGTACTTC.

This sequence joins TRBV19 and TRBJ1-2; 9 bases are a match to TRBD1. Germline V gene data show CDR1 as LNHDA and CDR2 as SQIVND (reference sequence). The CDR3 contains 12 residues. V shed 6 bases, J shed 6 bases, and the junction held 2 bases outside the gene matches. CDR3 region: CASRDRGHGYTF. The CDR3 DNA follows: TGTGCCAGTAGGGACAGGGGCCATGGCTACACCTTC.

The rearrangement uses TRBV6-1 and TRBJ1-2; D might be TRBD1 (5 bases). The V end was cut by 3 bases, the J end by 5 bases, with 16 bases between. The CDR3 runs to 15 residues. Germline CDR1 and CDR2: MNHNS and SASEGT. The CDR3 is CASSDGALGGYGYTF. Written as DNA, the CDR3 is TGTGCCAGCAGTGATGGGGCCTTAGGTGGATATGGCTACACCTTC.

In this sample, this clone turned up once. The genes are TRBV28 and TRBJ1-1; no clear D gene. V was trimmed by 4 bases and J by 0 bases, leaving 15 bases between them. Germline CDR1 MDHEN, CDR2 SYDVKM. There are 16 residues in the CDR3. DNA of the CDR3: TGTGCCAGCAGTTCCCCCCGTCGGGCCATGAACACTGAAGCTTTCTTT. The encoded protein is CASSSPRRAMNTEAFF.

A note on this clone: In the same sample, other DNA sequences code for this CDR3. The V and J genes are TRBV13 and TRBJ2-5; TRBD2 is a possible D gene (5 bases). V dropped 5 bases and J dropped 4 bases, with 14 bases sitting between them. There are 14 residues in the CDR3. Per germline, CDR1 PRHDT and CDR2 FYEKMQ (reference sequence). CDR3 coding DNA: TGTGCCAGCAGCCGTCGACAAGGAGGAGAGACCCAGTACTTC. This gives the protein CASSRRQGGETQYF.

V and J are TRBV5-4 and TRBJ2-3; maybe TRBD2 (6 bases). The CDR3 runs 14 residues. The V end lost 0 bases, the J end lost 4 bases, and 9 bases lay between the germline ends. Germline lookup yields CDR1 SGHNT and CDR2 YYREEE (reference sequence). CDR3 in amino acids: CASSLVGGADTQYF. The CDR3 DNA is TGTGCCAGCAGCTTGGTCGGGGGTGCAGATACGCAGTATTTT.

Concerning this clone itself: This same CDR3 is encoded by further DNA sequences in the sample. The chain combines TRBV9 with TRBJ2-3; weak D call: TRBD1 (5 bases). CDR1 is SGDLS and CDR2 is YYNGEE in the germline V gene. Trimming left V 0 bases short and J 2 bases short, with 7 bases between. This CDR3 has 14 amino acids. In nucleotides, the CDR3 is TGTGCCAGCAGCGTAGTTGGGGCCACAGATACGCAGTATTTT. Its translation is CASSVVGATDTQYF.

The V and J genes are TRBV28 and TRBJ2-5; no clear D gene. CDR1 and CDR2 from the germline V gene are MDHEN and SYDVKM. V was pared by 4 bases and J by 5 bases, with 8 bases between. This CDR3 contains 12 residues. CDR3 protein: CASSSPWETQYF. The CDR3, as DNA: TGTGCCAGCAGTTCCCCCTGGGAGACCCAGTACTTC.

This clone occurred many times. CDR3 DNA: TGTGCCAGCAGTTTTAGCGGGACGGTAACCTACGAGCAGTACTTC. This encodes CASSFSGTVTYEQYF. The J gene is TRBJ2-7, the V gene TRBV28, with 8 positions matching TRBD2. Germline V gene lookup returns CDR1 MDHEN and CDR2 SYDVKM. CDR3 size: 15 residues. Germline trimming cut 3 bases from V and 2 bases from J; bases unmatched to any gene: 6.

This chain connects TRBV7-8 to TRBJ1-3, with a tentative D call TRBD1 (6 bases). Deletions cut 2 bases from V and 1 base from J, with 12 bases between. Germline loops: CDR1 SGHVS, CDR2 FQNEAQ. This CDR3 is built from 16 residues. CDR3 sequence reads: CASSLSWGASGNTIYF. DNA for the CDR3: TGTGCCAGCAGCTTAAGCTGGGGGGCTTCTGGAAACACCATATATTTT.

Many counts were recorded for this clone. DNA of the CDR3: TGTGCCAGCAGCGTAGAGGGGGTCCCCTACAATGAGCAGTTCTTC. Protein sequence: CASSVEGVPYNEQFF. The chain employs TRBV9 and TRBJ2-1; weak D call: TRBD1 (6 bases). The CDR3 length is 15 residues. Trimming left V 0 bases short and J 2 bases short, with 9 bases between. Germline V CDR1 and CDR2: SGDLS, YYNGEE.

This clone was seen ten or more times. The chain links TRBV5-1 to TRBJ2-7, with 8 nucleotides matching TRBD2. J lost 4 bases, V lost 0 bases, and 9 bases had no gene match. Per germline, CDR1 SGHRS and CDR2 YFSETQ. This CDR3 contains 16 residues. CDR3 region: CASSLGPGLGKYEQYF. The CDR3 DNA follows: TGCGCCAGCAGCTTGGGTCCGGGACTAGGGAAGTACGAGCAGTACTTC.

This chain uses TRBV29-1 with TRBJ2-1, with 9 positions matching TRBD1. Unmatched junction bases numbered 4, after V lost 7 bases and J lost 3 bases. Germline V gene lookup returns CDR1 SQVTM and CDR2 ANQGSEA. The CDR3 loop spans 13 amino acids. CDR3 in DNA: TGCAGCGATACGACAGGGGGCTACAATGAGCAGTTCTTC. Protein: CSDTTGGYNEQFF.

The chain combines TRBV11-2 with TRBJ1-2; a weak D match, TRBD1 (6 bases). The CDR3 runs 16 residues. Per the germline V gene, CDR1 is SGHAT and CDR2 is FQNNGV. V lost 5 bases to trimming and J lost 4 bases, with 20 bases between them. The CDR3 nucleotides read TGTGCCAGCAGCCTTGTGGGGGGCGCAGGGGTCTATGGCTACACCTTC. Translating it yields CASSLVGGAGVYGYTF. Complete variable domain (other parts from reference TRBV11-2 and TRBJ1-2): EAGVAQSPRYKIIEKRQSVAFWCNPISGHATLYWYQQILGQGPKLLIQFQNNGVVDDSQLPKDRFSAERLKGVDSTLKIQPAKLEDSAVYLCASSLVGGAGVYGYTFGSGTRLTVV.

In its sample, this clone was seen once. The chain couples TRBV7-8 to TRBJ2-7; D possibly uses TRBD1 or TRBD2 (5 bases each). V lost 5 bases and J 6 bases, leaving 11 bases between the germline ends. The CDR3 sequence is 12 residues long. Germline CDR1 is SGHVS and CDR2 is FQNEAQ. This CDR3 is CASSPDGGEQYF. CDR3 in DNA: TGTGCCAGCAGCCCCGATGGGGGCGAGCAGTACTTC.

CDR3 sequence reads: CASSHPGGYYGYTF. The CDR3 DNA is TGTGCCAGCAGCCACCCGGGAGGGTACTATGGCTACACCTTC. The chain employs TRBV6-6 and TRBJ1-2; D is undetermined. Germline V lookup: CDR1 MNHNY, CDR2 SVGAGI (reference sequence). This CDR3 is built from 14 residues. The V end was cut by 6 bases, the J end by 3 bases, with 14 bases between.

The table lists this clone with a count of one. The rearrangement links TRBV5-4 to TRBJ1-3, with D uncertain. The CDR3 has 14 residues. In germline, CDR1 is SGHNT, CDR2 YYREEE (reference sequence). Trimming pared 4 bases from V and 0 bases from J, leaving 8 bases between. The CDR3 DNA follows: TGTGCCAGCAGCGGAATAAGCTCTGGAAACACCATATATTTT. Translated, it gives CASSGISSGNTIYF.

This chain uses TRBV4-1 with TRBJ2-1; no clear D gene. Per the germline V gene, CDR1 is MGHRA and CDR2 is YSYEKL. The CDR3 loop spans 12 amino acids. Trimming removed 3 bases at V and 9 bases at J, with 9 bases between. The DNA for the CDR3 is TGCGCCAGCAGCCACCCCCGCAGTGAGCAGTTCTTC. It is translated as CASSHPRSEQFF.

This chain connects TRBV5-4 to TRBJ1-4; the match to TRBD1 covers 8 bases. V shed 7 bases, J shed 8 bases, and the junction held 7 bases outside the gene matches. This CDR3 spans 13 amino acids. Germline-derived CDR1 and CDR2 are SGHNT and YYREEE (reference sequence). The CDR3 loop is CASGDRPEEKLFF. The DNA for the CDR3 is TGTGCCAGCGGGGACAGGCCGGAAGAAAAACTGTTTTTT.